This T cell receptor beta chain was documented in a study of T-cell memory formation after mild COVID-19. Study-wide context: There were largely donor-specific TCR clusters.

TCRdb fed the 5' RACE reads into MiXCR, producing one record per CDR3 protein. The sample contains about 270,000 distinct CDR3 sequences, around 15% of which appear only once. Germline V CDR1 and CDR2: LNHNV, YYDKDF (reference sequence). The CDR3 consists of 17 residues. V was clipped by 1 base and J by 8 bases, with 18 bases between them. The chain carries TRBV15 and TRBJ1-6; tentatively, D is TRBD1 (6 bases). This sequence was found in a man between 18 and 35 years old who had mild COVID-19 (a few samples of this study predate the infection). Cell type and time point are not known. Specimen: PBMCs or a T cell subset sorted from them (not recorded which). CDR3 sequence (DNA): TGTGCCACCAGCAGAGGCCCTTTGGGGGGCTGGGATTCACCCCTCCACTTT. Encoded protein: CATSRGPLGGWDSPLHF.